This T cell receptor beta chain was observed in a study of blood T cells in healthy people across ages. This clonotype appeared a few times. Primed by a sample-barcoded 5' primer and a J-beta primer mix, a second PCR proceeded for roughly 7 to 11 cycles. Each CDR3 protein is one row after TCRdb ran MiXCR on the 5' RACE reads. The table includes 1.5 million to 1.8 million distinct CDR3 sequences, 40% to 45% detected once. The sample comprised blood. The source of this sequence is a woman aged 18-35 years in good health.

The CDR3: CASSYFQRLNTEAFF. CDR3 nucleotides: TGTGCCAGCAGTTACTTCCAGAGACTGAACACTGAAGCTTTCTTT. This sequence joins TRBV6-2 or TRBV6-3 and TRBJ1-1; D remains unclear. Trimming took off 1 base at V and 0 bases at J, with 9 bases between the two ends. Germline V CDR1 and CDR2: MNHEY, SVGEGT. CDR3 length equals 15 residues.